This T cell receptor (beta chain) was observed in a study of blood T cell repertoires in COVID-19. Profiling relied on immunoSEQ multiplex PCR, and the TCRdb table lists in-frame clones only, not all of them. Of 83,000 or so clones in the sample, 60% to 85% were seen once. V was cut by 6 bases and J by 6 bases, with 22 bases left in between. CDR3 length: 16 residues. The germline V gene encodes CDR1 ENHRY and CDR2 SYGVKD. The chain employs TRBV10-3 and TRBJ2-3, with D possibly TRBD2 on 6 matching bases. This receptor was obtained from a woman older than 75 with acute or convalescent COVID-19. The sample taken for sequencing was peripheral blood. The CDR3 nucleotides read TGTGCCATCAGCGAGGGAGGCCCTTCAAACGGGGATACGCAGTATTTT. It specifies CAISEGGPSNGDTQYF.